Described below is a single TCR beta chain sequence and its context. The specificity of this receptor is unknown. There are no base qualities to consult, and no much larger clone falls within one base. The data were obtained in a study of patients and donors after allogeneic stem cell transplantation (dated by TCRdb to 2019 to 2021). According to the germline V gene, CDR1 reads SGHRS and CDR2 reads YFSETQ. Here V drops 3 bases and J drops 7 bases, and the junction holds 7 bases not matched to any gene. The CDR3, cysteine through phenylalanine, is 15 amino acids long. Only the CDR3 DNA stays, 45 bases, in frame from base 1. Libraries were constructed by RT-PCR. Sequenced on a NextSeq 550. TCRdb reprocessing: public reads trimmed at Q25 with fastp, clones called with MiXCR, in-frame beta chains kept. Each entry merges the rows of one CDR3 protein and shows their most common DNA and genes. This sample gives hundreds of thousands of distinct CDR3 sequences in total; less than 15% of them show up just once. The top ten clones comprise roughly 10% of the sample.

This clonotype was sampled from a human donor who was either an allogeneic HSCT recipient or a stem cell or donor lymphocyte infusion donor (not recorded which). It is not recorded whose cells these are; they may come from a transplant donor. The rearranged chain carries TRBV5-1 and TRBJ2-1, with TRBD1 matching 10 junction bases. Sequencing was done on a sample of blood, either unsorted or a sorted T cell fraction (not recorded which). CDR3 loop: CASSSGTGVSNEQFF. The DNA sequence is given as TGCGCCAGCAGCTCCGGGACAGGGGTTAGTAATGAGCAGTTCTTC.